The T cell receptor beta chain described here comes from a study of blood T cells in healthy people across ages. A second PCR of 7 to 11 cycles used a sample-barcoded 5' primer and a J-beta primer mix. TCRdb reprocessed the 5' RACE reads with MiXCR, giving one entry per CDR3 protein. The top ten clones hold 0.75% of a sample with 800,000 to 1,300,000 distinct CDR3 sequences, less than 25% of them seen once. The germline CDR1 and CDR2 sequences are LNHDA and SQIVND (reference sequence). Trimming cost V 4 bases and J 0 bases, with 12 bases left between them. This CDR3 is 15 amino acids long. A further study also used this sample, focusing on T cells of mothers and their children. Turning to that study: Related and unrelated pairs show similar thymic shaping of TCR recombination output. Slightly higher overlap, not significant, was seen in related mother-child pairs than in unrelated pairs.

The receptor was derived from a girl aged 2-10 years in good health. Material: blood. The chain recombines TRBV19 with TRBJ1-2; D is undetermined. CDR3 region: CASSRTREANYGYTF. CDR3 DNA sequence: TGTGCCAGTAGTAGGACCCGGGAAGCTAACTATGGCTACACCTTC.